This T cell receptor (beta chain) was retrieved from a study of cytomegalovirus exposure and HLA in healthy donors. V lost 2 bases and J lost 10, with 16 bases in between. The CDR3 runs to 14 residues. Germline V gene data show CDR1 as SGHNT and CDR2 as YYREEE (reference sequence). Note on this clone: The antigen remains unidentified.

General study results and limits: A later analysis showed that HLA-associated TCR beta chains had undergone more clonal expansion than equally common others.

Primers for the PCR totalled 60 Vbeta and 13 Jbeta. The data were produced by immunoSEQ multiplex PCR, yet TCRdb's version contains in-frame clones alone and is incomplete. Listed are around 50,000 clones; 9.5% to 12% falls within the top ten. This chain joins TRBV5-4 and TRBJ2-1; TRBD1 is a possible D gene (6 bases). This clonotype was obtained from a woman aged 45-60 years in good health and CMV-seropositive. Material: PBMCs. The CDR3 region has the DNA TGTGCCAGCAGCTTTCAACAGGGTTTGGGGGAGCAGTTCTTC. Translation gives CASSFQQGLGEQFF.